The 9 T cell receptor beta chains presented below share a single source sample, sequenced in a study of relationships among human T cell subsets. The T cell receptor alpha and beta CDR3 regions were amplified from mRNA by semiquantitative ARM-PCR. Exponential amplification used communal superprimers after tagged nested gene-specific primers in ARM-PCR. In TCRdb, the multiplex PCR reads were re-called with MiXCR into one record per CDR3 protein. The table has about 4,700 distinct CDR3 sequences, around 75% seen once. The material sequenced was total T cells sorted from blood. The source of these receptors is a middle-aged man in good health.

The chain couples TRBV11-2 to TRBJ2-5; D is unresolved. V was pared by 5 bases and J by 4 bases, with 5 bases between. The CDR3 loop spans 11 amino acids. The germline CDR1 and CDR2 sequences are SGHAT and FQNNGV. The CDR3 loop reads CASSPRETQYF. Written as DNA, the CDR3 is TGTGCCAGCAGCCCCAGAGAGACCCAGTACTTC.

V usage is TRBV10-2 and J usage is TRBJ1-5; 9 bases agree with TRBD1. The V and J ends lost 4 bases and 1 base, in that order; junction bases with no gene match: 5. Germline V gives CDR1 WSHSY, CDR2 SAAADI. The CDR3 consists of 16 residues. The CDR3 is CASSGPQGASNQPQHF. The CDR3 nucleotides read TGCGCCAGCAGTGGCCCACAGGGGGCCAGCAATCAGCCCCAGCATTTT.

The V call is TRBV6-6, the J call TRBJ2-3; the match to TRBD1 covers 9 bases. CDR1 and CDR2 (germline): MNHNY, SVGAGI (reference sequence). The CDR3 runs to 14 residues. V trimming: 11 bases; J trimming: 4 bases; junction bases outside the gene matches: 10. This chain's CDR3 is CASKMGQGPDTQYF. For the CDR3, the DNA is TGTGCCTCGAAAATGGGACAGGGTCCAGATACGCAGTATTTT.

CDR3 region: CASSQDRAYYEQYF. CDR3 DNA: TGTGCCAGCAGTCAAGACAGGGCGTACTACGAGCAGTACTTC. The J gene is TRBJ2-7, the V gene TRBV5-4, with 7 bases lining up with TRBD1. V gave up 5 bases and J gave up 3 bases; unmatched junction bases: 8. Germline values: CDR1 SGHNT, CDR2 YYREEE (reference sequence). The CDR3 consists of 14 residues.

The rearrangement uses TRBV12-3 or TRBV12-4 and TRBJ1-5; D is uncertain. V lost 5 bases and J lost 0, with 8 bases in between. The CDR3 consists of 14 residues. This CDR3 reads CASSGGNSNQPQHF. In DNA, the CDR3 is TGTGCCAGCAGTGGAGGAAATAGCAATCAGCCCCAGCATTTT.

The CDR3 protein is CASSFSSGAYEQYF. The CDR3 DNA reads as TGTGCCAGCAGTTTCAGTAGCGGGGCCTACGAGCAGTACTTC. This chain connects TRBV12-3 or TRBV12-4 to TRBJ2-7; 8 bases are shared with TRBD2. The CDR3 sequence is 14 residues long. J was trimmed by 2 bases and V by 3 bases; bases with no gene match: 3.

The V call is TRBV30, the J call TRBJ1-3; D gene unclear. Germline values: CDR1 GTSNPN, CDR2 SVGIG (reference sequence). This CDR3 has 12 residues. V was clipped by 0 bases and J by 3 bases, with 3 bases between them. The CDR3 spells CAWSVLGNTIYF. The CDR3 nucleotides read TGTGCCTGGAGTGTACTTGGAAACACCATATATTTT.

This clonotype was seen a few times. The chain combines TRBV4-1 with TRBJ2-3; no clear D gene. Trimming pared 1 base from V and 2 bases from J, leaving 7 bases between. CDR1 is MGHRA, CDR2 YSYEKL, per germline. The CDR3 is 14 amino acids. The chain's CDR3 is CASSQGGSTDTQYF. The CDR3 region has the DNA TGCGCCAGCAGCCAAGGAGGCTCCACAGATACGCAGTATTTT.

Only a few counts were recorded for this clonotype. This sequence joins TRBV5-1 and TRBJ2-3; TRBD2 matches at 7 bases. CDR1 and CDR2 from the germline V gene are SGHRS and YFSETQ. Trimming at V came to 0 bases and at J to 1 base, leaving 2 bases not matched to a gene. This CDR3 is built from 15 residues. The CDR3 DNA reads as TGCGCCAGCAGCTTGGAAGCGGGACGCACAGATACGCAGTATTTT. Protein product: CASSLEAGRTDTQYF.